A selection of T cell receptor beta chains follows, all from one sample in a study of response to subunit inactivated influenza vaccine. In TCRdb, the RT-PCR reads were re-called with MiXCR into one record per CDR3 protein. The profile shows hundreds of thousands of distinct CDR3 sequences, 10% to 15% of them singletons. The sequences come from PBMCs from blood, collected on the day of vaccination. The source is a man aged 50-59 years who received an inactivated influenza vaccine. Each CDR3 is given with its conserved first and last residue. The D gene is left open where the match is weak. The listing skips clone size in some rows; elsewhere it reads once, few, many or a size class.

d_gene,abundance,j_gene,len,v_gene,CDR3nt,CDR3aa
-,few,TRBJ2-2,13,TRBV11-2,TGTGCCAGCAGCGAGGAAAACACCGGGGAGCTGTTTTTT,CASSEENTGELFF
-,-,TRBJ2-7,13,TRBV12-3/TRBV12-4,TGTGCCAGCAGTTTTACGGGAGTCGACGAGCAGTACTTC,CASSFTGVDEQYF
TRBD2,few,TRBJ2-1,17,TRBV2,TGTGCCAGCAGTGAAGTTAGGAGCGGGGGGTCTGGAAATGAGCAGTTCTTC,CASSEVRSGGSGNEQFF
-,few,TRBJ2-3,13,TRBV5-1,TGCGCCAGCAGCTTGGATCGGGCCGTATCGCAGTATTTT,CASSLDRAVSQYF
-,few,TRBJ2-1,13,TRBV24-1,TGTGCCACCAGTGATTTTTGGGGGCAGGAGCAGTTCTTC,CATSDFWGQEQFF
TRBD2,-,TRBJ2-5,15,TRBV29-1,TGCAGCGCCGAGCGGCCTAGCGGGAGGGCAGAGACCCAGTACTTC,CSAERPSGRAETQYF
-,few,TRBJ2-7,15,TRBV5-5,TGTGCCAGCAGCACTATGACTGGGGGCGGCTACGAGCAGTACTTC,CASSTMTGGGYEQYF
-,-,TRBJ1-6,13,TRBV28,TGTGCCAGCAGTCCCCCCCCCGCCTCACCCCTCCACTTT,CASSPPPASPLHF
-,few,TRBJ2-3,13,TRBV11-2,TGTGCCAGCAGCCCAGTCTCGTTGGATACGCAGTATTTT,CASSPVSLDTQYF
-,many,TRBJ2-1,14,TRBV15,TGTGCCACCAGCAGAGACCCGGCGGGGAGCGAGCAGTTCTTC,CATSRDPAGSEQFF
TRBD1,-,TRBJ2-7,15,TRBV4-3,TGCGCCAGCAGCCAAGACGGACAGGGGGTGTACGAGCAGTACTTC,CASSQDGQGVYEQYF
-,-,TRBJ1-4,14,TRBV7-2,TGTGCCAGCAGCTTAGTAGGGGTCGGGGAAAAACTGTTTTTT,CASSLVGVGEKLFF
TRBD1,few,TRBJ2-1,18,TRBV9,TGTGCCAGCAGCGTAGCGGGGACAGGGACCGGCCCCTACAATGAGCAGTTCTTC,CASSVAGTGTGPYNEQFF
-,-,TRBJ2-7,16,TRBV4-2,TGTGCCAGCAGCCAAGTGGGGGGAGCCCGACTCTACGAGCAGTACTTC,CASSQVGGARLYEQYF